These 11 T cell receptor beta chains were all obtained from the same sample, sequenced in a study of sequential checkpoint blockade in melanoma. Treatment meaning: randomized to nivolumab then ipilimumab (arm A) or the reverse (arm B). Data came from immunoSEQ multiplex PCR; TCRdb stores just in-frame clones and leaves some out. The repertoire holds about 40,000 clones, with around 86% as singletons. The material sequenced was CD8+ T cells sorted from blood (inferred from file names), taken from a patient given nivolumab and ipilimumab in sequence. Receptor source: a human donor with melanoma.

The chain is built from TRBV19 and TRBJ2-1; 12 nucleotides align to TRBD2. CDR3 length equals 16 residues. Germline CDR1 and CDR2: LNHDA and SQIVND (reference sequence). Unmatched junction bases numbered 3, after V lost 4 bases and J lost 2 bases. CDR3 sequence reads: CASSSASGRAYNEQFF. DNA of the CDR3: TGTGCCAGTAGTAGCGCTAGCGGGAGGGCCTACAATGAGCAGTTCTTC.

The V call is TRBV10-2, the J call TRBJ2-7; D call uncertain. Trimming removed 2 bases from V and 5 bases from J, with 4 bases in between. Germline V gives CDR1 WSHSY, CDR2 SAAADI. This CDR3 is 11 amino acids long. CDR3 region: CASSEGHEQYF. The CDR3 DNA is TGCGCCAGCAGTGAGGGGCACGAGCAGTACTTC.

The chain links TRBV6-5 to TRBJ2-7; perhaps TRBD2 as D (6 bases). Trimming took off 5 bases at V and 2 bases at J, with 16 bases between the two ends. Germline V gene sequence: CDR1 MNHEY, CDR2 SVGAGI. This CDR3 is 15 amino acids long. The CDR3 coding sequence is TGTGCCAGCAGTCCGACCCCCGGAGGGGCCTACGAGCAGTACGTC. This translates into CASSPTPGGAYEQYV.

The V and J genes are TRBV7-9 and TRBJ2-7, with D possibly being TRBD1 (5 bases). This CDR3 contains 15 residues. V was pared by 4 bases and J by 2 bases, with 15 bases between. Germline CDR1 is SEHNR and CDR2 is FQNEAQ (reference sequence). CDR3 loop: CASSSELQGPYEQYF. The CDR3 DNA sequence: TGTGCCAGCAGCTCCGAACTTCAGGGTCCCTACGAGCAGTACTTC.

The chain uses TRBV5-6 and TRBJ2-1; TRBD2 is a possible D gene (6 bases). The germline V gene encodes CDR1 SGHDT and CDR2 YYEEEE. This CDR3 contains 15 residues. V gave up 0 bases and J gave up 7 bases, with 14 bases separating them. The CDR3 coding sequence is TGTGCCAGCAGCTTGGGCCGGGGGTTGCCTAATGAGCAGTTCTTC. It specifies CASSLGRGLPNEQFF.

The chain couples TRBV27 to TRBJ1-2; D not certain. V was pared by 5 bases and J by 4 bases, with 14 bases between. Per germline, CDR1 MNHEY and CDR2 SMNVEV (reference sequence). The CDR3 sequence is 14 residues long. The CDR3 loop reads CASSLSANGYGYTF. For the CDR3, the DNA is TGTGCCAGCAGTCTGTCCGCGAATGGCTATGGCTACACCTTC.

The V and J genes are TRBV5-6 and TRBJ1-2; maybe TRBD1 (5 bases). Germline CDR1 SGHDT, CDR2 YYEEEE. This CDR3 has 16 amino acids. The V and J ends lost 0 bases and 1 base respectively, with 13 bases between them. CDR3 coding DNA: TGTGCCAGCAGCTTGGTTCGACAGAGCCTTAACTATGGCTACACCTTC. It specifies CASSLVRQSLNYGYTF.

The rearrangement joins TRBV4-1 to TRBJ1-3; tentative D call: TRBD1 (6 bases). V lost 4 bases, J lost 0 bases, and 13 bases lay in between. This CDR3 has 16 amino acids. Germline V lookup: CDR1 MGHRA, CDR2 YSYEKL. CDR3 residues: CASSLRDMGSGNTIYF. The CDR3 DNA sequence: TGCGCCAGCAGCCTCCGGGACATGGGCTCTGGAAACACCATATATTTT.

The V gene is TRBV4-2, the J gene TRBJ2-3, with 8 bases identical to TRBD2. Germline V CDR1 and CDR2: LGHNA, YNFKEQ. CDR3 length equals 14 residues. The V and J ends lost 6 bases and 2 bases, in that order; junction bases with no gene match: 4. The CDR3 is CASRLAEYTDTQYF. CDR3 sequence (DNA): TGTGCCAGCAGACTAGCGGAATACACAGATACGCAGTATTTT.

The chain carries TRBV28 and TRBJ1-1; D is uncertain. The CDR3 consists of 16 residues. V was pared by 5 bases and J by 1 base, with 17 bases between. CDR1 MDHEN and CDR2 SYDVKM come from the germline V gene. The CDR3 DNA is TGTGCCAGCAGTCCCATTAGGTCGACAAAGAACACTGAAGCTTTCTTT. Amino acid sequence: CASSPIRSTKNTEAFF.

Points on this clone: The same CDR3 can be traced to other DNA sequences in this sample. The chain's CDR3 is CASSTGLNTEAFF. The CDR3 region has the DNA TGCGCCAGCAGCACTGGGCTGAACACTGAAGCTTTCTTT. V gene TRBV5-1 combines with J gene TRBJ1-1; D is undetermined. This CDR3 region has 13 residues. From germline, CDR1 is SGHRS and CDR2 YFSETQ. Trimming took 4 bases from V and 0 from J, leaving 7 bases between them.